The present T cell receptor beta chain was sequenced within a study of ipilimumab plus nivolumab after autologous stem cell transplantation. The table came from immunoSEQ multiplex PCR; TCRdb's copy has only in-frame clones and leaves some out. The sample holds fewer than 45,000 clones, approximately 92% seen once. The table lists this clone with a count of one. V lost 3 bases, J lost 10 bases, and 13 bases lay in between. Germline CDR1 and CDR2: MRHNA and SNTAGT. The CDR3 consists of 13 residues. J is TRBJ2-1 and V is TRBV6-4; tentatively, D is TRBD2 (6 bases). The receptor was derived from a male donor with multiple myeloma. The specimen was PBMCs, collected in a trial of ipilimumab plus nivolumab as post-transplant consolidation. The CDR3 sequence: CASSEGRRTEQFF. CDR3 nucleotides: TGTGCCAGCAGTGAGGGGAGGAGGACGGAGCAGTTCTTC.